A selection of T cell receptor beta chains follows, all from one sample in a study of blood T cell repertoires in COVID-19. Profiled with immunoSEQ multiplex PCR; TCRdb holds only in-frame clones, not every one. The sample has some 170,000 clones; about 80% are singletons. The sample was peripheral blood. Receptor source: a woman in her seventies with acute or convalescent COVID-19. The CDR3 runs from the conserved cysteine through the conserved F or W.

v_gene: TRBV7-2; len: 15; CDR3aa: CASSLVGLVVETQYF
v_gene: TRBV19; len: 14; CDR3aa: CASSPDRSSYEQYF
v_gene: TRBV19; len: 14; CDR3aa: CASTGTISGNTIYF
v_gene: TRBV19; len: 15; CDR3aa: CASTPSRIGGTEAFF
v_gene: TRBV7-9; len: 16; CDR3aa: CASSLGEGRGDYGYTF
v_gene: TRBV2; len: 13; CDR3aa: CASKTGANYGYTF
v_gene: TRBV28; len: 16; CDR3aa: CASSRDGGAYTGELFF
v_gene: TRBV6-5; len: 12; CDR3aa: CASRTGSGEAFF
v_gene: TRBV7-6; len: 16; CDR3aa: CASSLELAGGPREQYF
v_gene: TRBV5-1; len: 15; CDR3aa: CASSSAPGLSNEQFF
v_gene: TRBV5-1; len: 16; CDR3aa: CASRPTRGRGGYEQYF
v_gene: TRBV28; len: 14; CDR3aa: CASSLVAGVWGQYF
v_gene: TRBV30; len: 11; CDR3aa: CAWSLPGEQYF
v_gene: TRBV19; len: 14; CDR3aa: CASSIDARSNEQFF
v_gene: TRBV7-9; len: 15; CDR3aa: CASSPSGQSGNTIYF
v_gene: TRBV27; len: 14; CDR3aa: CASSLDRVGSPLHF
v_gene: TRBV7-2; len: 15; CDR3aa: CASSLASRGWREQYF
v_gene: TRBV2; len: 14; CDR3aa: CASSEQGIAYEQYF
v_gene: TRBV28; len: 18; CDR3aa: CASSLSLTGGPMNTEAFF
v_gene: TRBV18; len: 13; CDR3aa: CASGGNAKNIQYF
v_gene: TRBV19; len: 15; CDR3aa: CASSALAGSRNEQFF
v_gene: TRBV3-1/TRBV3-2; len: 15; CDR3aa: CASSQDGGLQDTQYF
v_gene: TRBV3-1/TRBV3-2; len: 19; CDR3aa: CASSQDLRGGGLSSEGQYF
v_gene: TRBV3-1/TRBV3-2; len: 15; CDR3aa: CASSQGSGGQETQYF